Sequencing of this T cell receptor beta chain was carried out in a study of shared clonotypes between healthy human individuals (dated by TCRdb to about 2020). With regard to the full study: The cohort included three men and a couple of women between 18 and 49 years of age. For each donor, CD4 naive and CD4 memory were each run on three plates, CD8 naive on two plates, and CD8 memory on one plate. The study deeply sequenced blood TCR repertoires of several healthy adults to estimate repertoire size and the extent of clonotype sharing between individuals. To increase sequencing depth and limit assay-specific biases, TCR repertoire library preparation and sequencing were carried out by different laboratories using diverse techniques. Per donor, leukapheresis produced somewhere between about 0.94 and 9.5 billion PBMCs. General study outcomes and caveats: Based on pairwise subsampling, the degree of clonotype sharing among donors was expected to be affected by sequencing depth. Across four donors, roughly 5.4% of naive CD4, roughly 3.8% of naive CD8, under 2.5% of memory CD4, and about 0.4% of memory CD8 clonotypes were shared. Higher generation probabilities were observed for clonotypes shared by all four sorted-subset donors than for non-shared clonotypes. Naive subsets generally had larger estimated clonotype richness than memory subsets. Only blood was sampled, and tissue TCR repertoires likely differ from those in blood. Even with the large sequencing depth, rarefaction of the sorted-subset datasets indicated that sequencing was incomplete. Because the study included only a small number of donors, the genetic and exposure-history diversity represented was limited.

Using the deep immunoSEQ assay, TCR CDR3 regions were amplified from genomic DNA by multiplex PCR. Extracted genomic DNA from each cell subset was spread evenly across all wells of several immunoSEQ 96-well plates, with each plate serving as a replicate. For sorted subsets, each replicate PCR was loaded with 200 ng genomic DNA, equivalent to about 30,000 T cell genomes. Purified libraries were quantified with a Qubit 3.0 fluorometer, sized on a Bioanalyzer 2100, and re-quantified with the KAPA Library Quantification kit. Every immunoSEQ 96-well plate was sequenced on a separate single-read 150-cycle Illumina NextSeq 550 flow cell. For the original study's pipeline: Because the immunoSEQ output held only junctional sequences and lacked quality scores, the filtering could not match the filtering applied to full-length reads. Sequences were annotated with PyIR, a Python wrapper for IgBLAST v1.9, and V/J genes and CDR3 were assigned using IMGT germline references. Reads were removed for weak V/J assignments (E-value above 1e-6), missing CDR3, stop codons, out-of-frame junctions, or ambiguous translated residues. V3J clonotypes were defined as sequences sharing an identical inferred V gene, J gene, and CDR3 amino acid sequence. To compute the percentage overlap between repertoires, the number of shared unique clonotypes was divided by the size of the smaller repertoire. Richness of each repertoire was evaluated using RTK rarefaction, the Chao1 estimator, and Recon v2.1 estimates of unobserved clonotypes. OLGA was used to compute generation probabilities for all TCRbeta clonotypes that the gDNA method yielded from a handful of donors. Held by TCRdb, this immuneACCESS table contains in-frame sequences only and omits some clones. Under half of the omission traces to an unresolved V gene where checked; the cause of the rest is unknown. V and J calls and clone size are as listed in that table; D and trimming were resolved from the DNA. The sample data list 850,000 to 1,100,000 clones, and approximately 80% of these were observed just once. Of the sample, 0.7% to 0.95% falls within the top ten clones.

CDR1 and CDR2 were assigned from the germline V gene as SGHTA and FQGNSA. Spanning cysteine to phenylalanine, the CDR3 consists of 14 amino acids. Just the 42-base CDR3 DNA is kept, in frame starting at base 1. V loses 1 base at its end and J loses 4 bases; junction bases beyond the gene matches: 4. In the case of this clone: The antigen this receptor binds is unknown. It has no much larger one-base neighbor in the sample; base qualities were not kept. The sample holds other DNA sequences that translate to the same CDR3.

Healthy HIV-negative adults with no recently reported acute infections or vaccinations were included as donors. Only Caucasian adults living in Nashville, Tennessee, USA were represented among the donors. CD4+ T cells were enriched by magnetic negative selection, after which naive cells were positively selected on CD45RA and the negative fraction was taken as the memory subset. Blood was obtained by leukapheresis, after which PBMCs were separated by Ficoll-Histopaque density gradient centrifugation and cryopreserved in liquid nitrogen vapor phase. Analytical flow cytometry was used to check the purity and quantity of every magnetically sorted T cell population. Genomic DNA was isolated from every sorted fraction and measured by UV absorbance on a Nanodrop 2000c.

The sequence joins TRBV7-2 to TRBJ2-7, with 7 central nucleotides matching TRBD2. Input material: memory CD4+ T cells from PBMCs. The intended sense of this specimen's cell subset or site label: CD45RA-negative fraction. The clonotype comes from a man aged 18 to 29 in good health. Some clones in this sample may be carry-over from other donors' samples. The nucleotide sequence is TGTGCCAGCAGCTTAGGCGGGAGTCTATACGAGCAGTACTTC. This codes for CASSLGGSLYEQYF.